These 30 T cell receptor beta chains originate from one sample sequenced in a study of T cells in Graves' hyperthyroidism and ophthalmopathy. The investigators amplified TCR beta CDR3 regions from RNA transcripts. HTBI primers were the set used in a first-round RT-PCR of the TCR CDR3. TCRdb redid the calling of the multiplex PCR reads with MiXCR, one entry per CDR3 protein. The sample holds 350,000 to 400,000 distinct CDR3 sequences, 15% seen once. The sequenced sample was blood. All receptors derive from a woman aged 25 to 39 with Graves' hyperthyroidism.

This chain uses TRBV5-6 with TRBJ2-7; 9 bases align to TRBD2. The CDR3 loop spans 15 amino acids. The germline V gene has CDR1 SGHDT and CDR2 YYEEEE. J was trimmed by 3 bases and V by 4 bases; bases with no gene match: 8. This CDR3 is CASSAGGEGVYEQYF. As DNA, the CDR3 is TGTGCCAGCAGCGCGGGGGGGGAGGGCGTCTACGAGCAGTACTTC.

The genes are TRBV19 and TRBJ1-5; D unresolved. Germline V lookup: CDR1 LNHDA, CDR2 SQIVND (reference sequence). The CDR3 is made up of 13 amino acids. Trimming removed 3 bases from V and 3 bases from J, with 6 bases in between. CDR3 DNA: TGTGCCAGTAGTATGCAGTACAATCAGCCCCAGCATTTT. The encoded protein is CASSMQYNQPQHF.

At least ten counts were recorded for this clonotype. The chain has TRBV20-1 and TRBJ2-1; D is uncertain. With 0 bases removed from V and 0 bases from J, the gap between germline ends came to 9 bases. The CDR3 has 15 amino acids. Germline-derived CDR1 and CDR2 are DFQATT and SNEGSKA (reference sequence). CDR3 sequence: CSAREGRGSYNEQFF. The CDR3 nucleotides are TGCAGTGCTAGAGAAGGTAGAGGCTCCTACAATGAGCAGTTCTTC.

This clonotype came up many times. For the CDR3, the DNA is TGTGCCAGCAAACTAGCGGGAGGAACTGAGACCCAGTACTTC. This encodes CASKLAGGTETQYF. The rearrangement uses TRBV2 and TRBJ2-5; 12 bases fit TRBD2. The CDR3 spans 14 residues. Per the germline V gene, CDR1 is SNHLY and CDR2 is FYNNEI. Trimming removed 7 bases from V and 5 bases from J; junction bases left unmatched: 5.

This clonotype was picked up many times. The V gene is TRBV6-1, the J gene TRBJ2-7; TRBD2 matches 13 bases. This CDR3 has 16 residues. V shed 6 bases, J shed 2 bases, and the junction held 7 bases outside the gene matches. The germline V gene encodes CDR1 MNHNS and CDR2 SASEGT. The CDR3 bases are TGTGCCAGCAGCCTTGTGGGACTAGCGGGGACCTACGAGCAGTACTTC. Its translation is CASSLVGLAGTYEQYF.

In its sample, this clonotype was seen a few times. The CDR3 DNA is TGCAGTGCTATGGGACTCCGTACCAATGAGCAGTTCTTC. Encoded protein: CSAMGLRTNEQFF. J is TRBJ2-1 and V is TRBV20-1; weak D call: TRBD2 (6 bases). The length of the CDR3 is 13 residues. The V and J ends lost 4 bases and 6 bases respectively, with 13 bases between them. CDR1 and CDR2 from the germline V gene are DFQATT and SNEGSKA (reference sequence).

This chain connects TRBV5-1 to TRBJ2-5; 13 nucleotides agree with TRBD2. In germline, CDR1 is SGHRS, CDR2 YFSETQ. V dropped 4 bases and J dropped 5; count of bases not matched to a gene: 11. The CDR3 spans 17 residues. The CDR3 protein is CASSDGLAGELGETQYF. The CDR3 coding sequence is TGCGCCAGCAGCGACGGACTAGCGGGAGAATTGGGGGAGACCCAGTACTTC.

This clonotype was recorded many times. This chain links TRBV3-1 with TRBJ2-5; unclear D gene. Per germline, CDR1 LGHDT and CDR2 YNNKEL (reference sequence). V lost 0 bases, J lost 3 bases, and 5 bases lay in between. The CDR3 covers 13 residues. The CDR3 loop reads CASSQDLEETQYF. The CDR3, as DNA: TGTGCCAGCAGCCAAGATCTCGAAGAGACCCAGTACTTC.

The table lists this clonotype with a few counts. V and J are TRBV9 and TRBJ1-1; D is undetermined. The CDR3 runs to 14 residues. V lost 0 bases and J 2 bases, leaving 8 bases between the germline ends. Germline V gene lookup returns CDR1 SGDLS and CDR2 YYNGEE. The CDR3 sequence is CASSVASGNTEAFF. In DNA, the CDR3 is TGTGCCAGCAGCGTAGCTAGCGGCAACACTGAAGCTTTCTTT.

This clonotype showed up just a few times. CDR3 in amino acids: CASSVGQGAGELFF. As DNA, the CDR3 is TGTGCCAGTAGTGTGGGACAGGGGGCCGGGGAGCTGTTTTTT. The chain has TRBV19 and TRBJ2-2; 11 bases are shared with TRBD1. V shed 5 bases and J 6 bases; nucleotides not matched to a gene: 2. There are 14 residues in the CDR3. The germline V gene has CDR1 LNHDA and CDR2 SQIVND (reference sequence).

The sample holds a few counts of this clonotype. The chain carries TRBV14 and TRBJ2-5, with TRBD2 identical over 7 bases. Germline lookup yields CDR1 SGHDN and CDR2 FVKESK. Trimming cost V 4 bases and J 2 bases; bases outside gene matches: 7. The CDR3 runs 15 residues. CDR3: CASSRGDYSQETQYF. The CDR3 bases are TGTGCCAGCAGCCGAGGGGACTACTCTCAAGAGACCCAGTACTTC.

This clonotype showed up many times. The chain employs TRBV28 and TRBJ2-7; 11 bases align to TRBD2. The germline gives CDR1 MDHEN, CDR2 SYDVKM. This CDR3 is 14 amino acids long. Unmatched junction bases numbered 1, after V lost 3 bases and J lost 3 bases. As DNA, the CDR3 is TGTGCCAGCAGTTTCGGGACTAGCGGCTACGAGCAGTACTTC. Translating gives CASSFGTSGYEQYF.

There are many counts of this clonotype. The V gene is TRBV12-3 or TRBV12-4, the J gene TRBJ2-7, with 9 bases lining up with TRBD2. V gave up 5 bases and J gave up 4 bases; unmatched junction bases: 6. The CDR3 extends over 14 amino acids. CDR3 amino acids: CASSPGTSRYEQYF. CDR3 bases: TGTGCCAGCAGTCCCGGGACTAGCAGGTACGAGCAGTACTTC.

This clonotype was counted between two and nine times. The gene calls are TRBV24-1 and TRBJ2-2; 13 bases agree with TRBD2. Trimming at V came to 3 bases and at J to 2 bases, leaving 5 bases not matched to a gene. The CDR3 sequence is 18 residues long. From germline, CDR1 is KGHDR and CDR2 SFDVKD. The CDR3: CATSDRLAGGDNTGELFF. In DNA, the CDR3 is TGTGCCACCAGTGATCGACTAGCGGGAGGAGACAACACCGGGGAGCTGTTTTTT.

A few counts support this clonotype. The V gene is TRBV9, the J gene TRBJ2-7, with D unclear. Germline values: CDR1 SGDLS, CDR2 YYNGEE. Deletions cut 4 bases from V and 4 bases from J, with 15 bases between. This CDR3 has 14 residues. CDR3: CASSPFRSDYEQYF. DNA of the CDR3: TGTGCCAGCAGCCCCTTTAGAAGCGATTACGAGCAGTACTTC. The full variable domain, with the rest looked up from reference TRBV9 and TRBJ2-7, is DSGVTQTPKHLITATGQRVTLRCSPRSGDLSVYWYQQSLDQGLQFLIQYYNGEERAKGNILERFSAQQFPDLHSELNLSSLELGDSALYFCASSPFRSDYEQYFGPGTRLTVT.

Ten or more counts support this clonotype. The CDR3 DNA reads TGTGCCAGCAGTGTCCTCCCGGGACAGGGCTACGAGCAGTACTTC. Amino acids: CASSVLPGQGYEQYF. V and J are TRBV2 and TRBJ2-7; TRBD1 matches at 9 bases. The CDR3 totals 15 residues. CDR1 is SNHLY and CDR2 is FYNNEI in the germline V gene. Trimming removed 4 bases from V and 3 bases from J; junction bases left unmatched: 7.

Comments on this clonotype: A much larger clone is a single base away; this may be a read error. The chain is built from TRBV2 and TRBJ2-2; 10 bases are a match to TRBD1. The CDR3 runs 15 residues. With V trimmed by 8 bases and J by 3 bases, 6 bases remained unmatched. The germline CDR1 and CDR2 sequences are SNHLY and FYNNEI. CDR3 sequence reads: CASARQGADTGELFF. The CDR3 region has the DNA TGTGCCAGCGCTAGACAGGGGGCGGACACCGGGGAGCTGTTTTTT.

Ten or more counts support this clonotype. The V gene is TRBV28, the J gene TRBJ2-1, with D perhaps matching TRBD1 or TRBD2 (5 bases each). The CDR3 loop spans 16 amino acids. V lost 3 bases and J 1 base, leaving 13 bases between the germline ends. Germline-derived CDR1 and CDR2 are MDHEN and SYDVKM. DNA for the CDR3: TGTGCCAGCAGTTTGGGGACCATAATATCCTACAATGAGCAGTTCTTC. Translating gives CASSLGTIISYNEQFF.

As for this clonotype: Just one base apart from a much larger clone, this may be a read error. The rearrangement links TRBV20-1 to TRBJ2-1, with 9 bases aligning to TRBD1. The CDR3 is 12 amino acids. CDR1 is DFQATT, CDR2 SNEGSKA, per germline (reference sequence). CDR3 amino acids: CSARTGGNGQFF. In DNA, the CDR3 is TGCAGTGCCAGAACAGGGGGCAATGGGCAGTTCTTC.

This chain connects TRBV7-8 to TRBJ1-5; a weak D match, TRBD1 (5 bases). The CDR3 loop spans 13 amino acids. The V gene's germline CDR1 is SGHVS and CDR2 FQNEAQ. Trimming removed 4 bases from V and 6 bases from J, with 10 bases in between. This CDR3 reads CASSSRGGQPQHF. The CDR3 coding sequence is TGTGCCAGCAGCTCACGGGGGGGTCAGCCCCAGCATTTT.

This clonotype was seen a few times. This could be a read error, since a much larger clone is one nucleotide away. The V and J genes are TRBV6-1 and TRBJ2-5, with no clear D. Germline values: CDR1 MNHNS, CDR2 SASEGT. V lost 5 bases, J lost 0 bases, and 10 bases lay in between. The CDR3 has 14 residues. CDR3 nucleotides: TGTGCCAGCAGTTCCCCGGGTTACCAAGAGACCCAGTACTTC. Translation gives CASSSPGYQETQYF.

Regarding this clonotype: With a much larger clone just one base away, this may be a read error. The chain combines TRBV6-5 with TRBJ2-7, with TRBD2 matching over 9 bases. Germline V gives CDR1 MNHEY, CDR2 SVGAGI. CDR3 length: 16 amino acids. CDR3 protein: CASSYSFSGSGYGQYF. Written as DNA, the CDR3 is TGTGCCAGCAGTTACTCGTTTAGCGGGAGCGGCTACGGGCAGTACTTC.

The gene calls are TRBV6-5 and TRBJ2-7; 11 nucleotides agree with TRBD2. After removal of 0 bases from V and 1 base from J, the junction contained 5 bases not matched to a gene. The CDR3 contains 17 residues. The germline gives CDR1 MNHEY, CDR2 SVGAGI. In DNA form, the CDR3 reads TGTGCCAGCAGTTACTCGAGGCCTAGCGGGAGGTCCTACGAGCAGTACTTC. Its translation: CASSYSRPSGRSYEQYF.

This clonotype was seen many times. This rearrangement joins TRBV2 to TRBJ1-6; no definite D call. Trimming removed 8 bases from V and 10 bases from J, with 15 bases in between. This CDR3 has 13 amino acids. Germline V lookup: CDR1 SNHLY, CDR2 FYNNEI. The CDR3 nucleotides are TGTGCCAGCCGGTACGGGGTAGGGTCACCCCTCCACTTT. It codes for CASRYGVGSPLHF.

This clonotype has at least ten counts. The chain carries TRBV18 and TRBJ2-2; no definite D call. Germline CDR1 is KGHSH and CDR2 is LQKENI. CDR3 length: 14 residues. V dropped 1 base and J dropped 6 bases, with 9 bases sitting between them. The CDR3 sequence: CASSPRDTSGELFF. DNA for the CDR3: TGTGCCAGCTCACCACGTGACACGTCCGGGGAGCTGTTTTTT.

This clonotype showed up many times. The V and J genes are TRBV20-1 and TRBJ2-2; 9 bases match TRBD2. The germline V gene encodes CDR1 DFQATT and CDR2 SNEGSKA (reference sequence). The CDR3 totals 14 residues. CDR3 region: CSKDSGSFAGELFF. The CDR3 coding sequence is TGCAGCAAGGATAGCGGGAGTTTTGCCGGGGAGCTGTTTTTT.

In this sample, this clonotype turned up many times. The chain recombines TRBV28 with TRBJ2-7; D possibly corresponds to TRBD2 (6 bases). Per the germline V gene, CDR1 is MDHEN and CDR2 is SYDVKM. This CDR3 region has 16 residues. V was clipped by 3 bases and J by 2 bases, with 17 bases between them. CDR3 nucleotide sequence: TGTGCCAGCAGTTTTAATGGGCGGGGCCGACCCTACGAGCAGTACTTC. Translating it yields CASSFNGRGRPYEQYF.

The V gene is TRBV5-1, the J gene TRBJ2-7; 7 bases line up with TRBD2. CDR3 length: 14 amino acids. V lost 3 bases to trimming and J lost 1 base; unmatched junction nucleotides: 4. Germline loops: CDR1 SGHRS, CDR2 YFSETQ. The CDR3 DNA reads TGCGCCAGCAGCTCGACTAGCTTGTCCTACGAGCAGTACTTC. This encodes CASSSTSLSYEQYF.

This chain joins TRBV20-1 and TRBJ1-3; 7 bases fit TRBD1. Looked up from germline, CDR1 is DFQATT and CDR2 is SNEGSKA (reference sequence). The CDR3 totals 14 residues. After removal of 4 bases from V and 7 bases from J, the junction contained 10 bases not matched to a gene. This chain's CDR3 is CSATSWTGENTIYF. CDR3 DNA sequence: TGCAGTGCTACCTCGTGGACAGGAGAGAACACCATATATTTT.

This clonotype was seen many times. The chain combines TRBV5-1 with TRBJ2-3; TRBD1 matches at 11 bases. The germline V gene encodes CDR1 SGHRS and CDR2 YFSETQ. The CDR3 is 16 amino acids. The ends lost 2 bases at V and 4 bases at J; junction bases unmatched: 6. In DNA form, the CDR3 reads TGCGCCAGCAGCTTATACGGACAGGGGGCTGCAGATACGCAGTATTTT. Amino acid sequence: CASSLYGQGAADTQYF.